This TCR beta chain was observed in a study of cytomegalovirus exposure and HLA in healthy donors. Findings and caveats of the study: Overall, about 160 TCR beta chains were annotated as cytomegalovirus-associated.

As for this clone: The target antigen is unknown.

PCR amplification relied on 60 Vbeta primers (plus 13 Jbeta primers). Clones were sequenced by immunoSEQ multiplex PCR, and TCRdb holds only the in-frame ones, with some missing. The sample carries 150,000 to 200,000 clones, about 80% recorded once. The TCR sequence derives from a woman between 40 and 55 years old in good health and CMV-seronegative. Specimen: PBMCs.

CDR3 DNA sequence: TGTGCCAGCAGTTTAGGACAGGGGGCCTACGAGCAGTACTTC. This codes for CASSLGQGAYEQYF. The chain is built from TRBV27 and TRBJ2-7; 10 bases line up with TRBD1. CDR1 and CDR2 (germline): MNHEY, SMNVEV (reference sequence). After removal of 2 bases from V and 2 bases from J, the junction contained 0 bases not matched to a gene. The CDR3 totals 14 residues.